This is a list of T cell receptor beta chains from one sample in a study of shared clonotypes between healthy human individuals. The assay was immunoSEQ multiplex PCR, and TCRdb's table has in-frame clones only and misses some. The data hold more than 1 million clones, with approximately 80% observed a single time. The material sequenced was memory CD4+ T cells from PBMCs. Every receptor here comes from a man in his late teens or twenties in good health. Some clones in this sample may be carry-over from other donors' samples. Each CDR3 is given with its conserved first and last residue. Size values are once, few and many counts, or a class for expanded clones, and some rows have none.

V gene	clone size	CDR3 protein
TRBV7-2	.	CASSLVRGTGTGELFF
TRBV9	.	CASSVAGLASNTGELFF
TRBV4-2	.	CASSQEGGRATGELFF
TRBV5-1	.	CASSTQGASEKLFF
TRBV4-3	.	CASSQDRGREQYF
TRBV5-1	few	CASSLGGTSDNEQFF
TRBV10-2	.	CASRTSGSYEQYF
TRBV7-2	.	CASSLGGANEQFF
TRBV6-5	.	CASSNRRGPDQPQHF
TRBV6-5	.	CASSYSRDRGRNEQFF
TRBV5-4	.	CASSGQGRPGNTIYF
TRBV9	.	CASSPFPGGGKGTQYF
TRBV5-4	few	CASSYRLAGDNEQFF
TRBV6-1	.	CASDDWGGDTEAFF
TRBV7-3	.	CASSFRDSNQPQHF
TRBV1	.	CTSSARIRLAGGPGTGELFF
TRBV11-2	.	CASSGNALAEAFF
TRBV19	.	CASMLGGFNTEAFF
TRBV6-5	.	CASSSRAGGNNEQFF
TRBV5-6	.	CASSLGDRESPRLRVAFF
TRBV2	.	CASSEWGQGASEQYF
TRBV10-3	.	CAISESSVNTGELFF
TRBV10-3	.	CAISESTSGRIWETQYF
TRBV28	.	CASSSEYEQYF
TRBV7-2	.	CASSAGGRNTGELFF
TRBV7-3	.	CASSLQGTPSEQYF
TRBV4-2	.	CASSLGGTSGYEQYF